Below, 7 T cell receptor beta chains from the same sample are listed, as sequenced in a study of shared clonotypes between healthy human individuals. Sequencing used immunoSEQ multiplex PCR; TCRdb keeps in-frame clones, though not all of them. This sample has about 2 million clones, with roughly 95% found just once. Sequencing was done on a sample of naive CD4+ T cells sorted from blood. Subset noted: CD45RA+ positively selected. All receptors come from a young man in good health.

The CDR3 spells CASSSPGQQETQYF. As DNA, the CDR3 is TGTGCCAGCAGCTCCCCGGGACAGCAAGAGACCCAGTACTTC. The rearrangement uses TRBV11-2 and TRBJ2-5, with 7 bases identical to TRBD1. The V gene end was trimmed by 4 bases and the J gene end by 2 bases; junction bases not matched to a gene: 4. Germline V gene data show CDR1 as SGHAT and CDR2 as FQNNGV. The CDR3 contains 14 residues. Complete variable domain (other parts from reference TRBV11-2 and TRBJ2-5): EAGVAQSPRYKIIEKRQSVAFWCNPISGHATLYWYQQILGQGPKLLIQFQNNGVVDDSQLPKDRFSAERLKGVDSTLKIQPAKLEDSAVYLCASSSPGQQETQYFGPGTRLLVL.

The J gene is TRBJ1-4, the V gene TRBV15; 7 nucleotides align to TRBD1. Germline CDR1 reads LNHNV; CDR2 reads YYDKDF (reference sequence). There are 16 residues in the CDR3. V shed 4 bases and J 2 bases; nucleotides not matched to a gene: 7. The CDR3 sequence is CATSTHRGETNEKLFF. The CDR3 DNA sequence: TGTGCCACCAGCACCCACAGGGGAGAGACTAATGAAAAACTGTTTTTT.

This rearrangement joins TRBV5-1 to TRBJ2-3; D remains unclear. The V end was cut by 0 bases, the J end by 7 bases, with 15 bases between. Germline loops: CDR1 SGHRS, CDR2 YFSETQ. There are 15 residues in the CDR3. CDR3 nucleotide sequence: TGCGCCAGCAGCTTGGAGGTCTCTTTGGTTAATACGCAGTATTTT. Translation gives CASSLEVSLVNTQYF.

This clone was seen just once. One end of the junction does not line up with germline, which may come from a read error. Other nucleotide sequences from this sample produce the same CDR3. V and J are TRBV7-2 and TRBJ2-7, with 10 bases that match TRBD2. This CDR3 region has 15 residues. CDR1 is SGHTA, CDR2 FQGNSA, per germline. In nucleotides, the CDR3 is TGTGCCAGCAGCCTAGCGGGAGAAAGCTCCTACGAGCAGTACTTC. This gives the protein CASSLAGESSYEQYF.

The J gene is TRBJ2-2, the V gene TRBV5-8; 7 bases fit TRBD2. Germline values: CDR1 SGHTS, CDR2 YDEGEE. The junction had 9 bases not matched to a gene; V was cut back by 4 bases and J by 6 bases. The CDR3 has 15 residues. Here the CDR3 reads CASSGFGRVPGELFF. CDR3 nucleotide sequence: TGTGCCAGCAGCGGATTTGGGAGGGTTCCCGGGGAGCTGTTTTTT.

This chain connects TRBV4-1 to TRBJ1-1, with D hard to call. Germline V gives CDR1 MGHRA, CDR2 YSYEKL. V was pared by 0 bases and J by 7 bases, with 18 bases between. The CDR3 length is 16 residues. The CDR3 loop is CASSQERSAWLFEAFF. Here the CDR3 DNA reads TGCGCCAGCAGCCAAGAAAGGTCGGCGTGGCTTTTTGAAGCTTTCTTT.

The rearrangement joins TRBV5-1 to TRBJ2-1; a weak D match, TRBD2 (6 bases). Germline V lookup: CDR1 SGHRS, CDR2 YFSETQ. The length of the CDR3 is 15 residues. Trimming left V 1 base short and J 2 bases short, with 10 bases between. In DNA form, the CDR3 reads TGCGCCAGCAGCTTGCAAGGACTAACCTACAATGAGCAGTTCTTC. It encodes CASSLQGLTYNEQFF.